This TCR beta chain was recovered during a study of cytomegalovirus exposure and HLA in healthy donors. Details on this clone: The antigen is not known.

Study results and limitations: The authors excluded some V segments, including TRBV6-2 and TRBV6-3, as indistinguishable.

Primers included in the PCR were 60 Vbeta and 13 Jbeta primers. Clones were read by immunoSEQ multiplex PCR, and TCRdb kept only the in-frame ones, dropping some. The sample records approximately 110,000 clones, 55% to 75% being singletons. CDR1 is SNHLY and CDR2 is FYNNEI in the germline V gene. This CDR3 region has 15 residues. V was trimmed by 7 bases and J by 11 bases, leaving 23 bases between them. Input material: PBMCs. The TCR comes from a middle-aged woman in good health and CMV-seropositive. The rearrangement joins TRBV2 to TRBJ1-4; D possibly corresponds to TRBD1 (5 bases). CDR3 sequence (DNA): TGTGCCAGCACAGACAGACTGACGGTAGATGGGAAACTGTTTTTT. Translation gives CASTDRLTVDGKLFF.